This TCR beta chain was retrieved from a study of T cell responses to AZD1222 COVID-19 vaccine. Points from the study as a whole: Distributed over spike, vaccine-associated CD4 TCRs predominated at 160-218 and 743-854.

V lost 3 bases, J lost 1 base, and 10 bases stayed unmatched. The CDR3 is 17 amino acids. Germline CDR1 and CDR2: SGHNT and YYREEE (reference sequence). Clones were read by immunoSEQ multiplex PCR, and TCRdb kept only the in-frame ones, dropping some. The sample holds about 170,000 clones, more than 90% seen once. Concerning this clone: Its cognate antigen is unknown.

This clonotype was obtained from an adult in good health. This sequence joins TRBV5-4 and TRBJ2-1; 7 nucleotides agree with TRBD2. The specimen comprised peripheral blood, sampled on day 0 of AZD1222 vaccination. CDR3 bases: TGTGCCAGCAGCTCCCGGACTAGTGTTGTGTCCTACAATGAGCAGTTCTTC. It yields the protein CASSSRTSVVSYNEQFF.